Listed below are T cell receptor beta chains from one sample, sequenced in a study of T cells in Graves' hyperthyroidism and ophthalmopathy. Via MiXCR, TCRdb re-called the multiplex PCR reads, giving one row per CDR3 protein. The table shows around 690,000 distinct CDR3 sequences, with roughly 17% occurring only once. Sequencing was carried out using blood. These receptors were obtained from a man between 45 and 60 years old with Graves' hyperthyroidism. Each CDR3 is given with its conserved first and last residue. The D gene is left open where the match is weak. Clone size is shown for a subset of rows, as once, few, many or a class of expanded clone.

>.|TRBV2|TRBJ2-1|TRBD1
TGTGCCAGCAGTGAACCCCCGGACAGGTCCTACAATGAGCAGTTCTTC
CASSEPPDRSYNEQFF
>.|TRBV9|TRBJ2-7|.
TGTGCCAGCAGCCTTGGTGGAGGGACAGAGTCCTACGAGCAGTACTTC
CASSLGGGTESYEQYF
>many|TRBV5-1|TRBJ1-1|.
TGCGCCAGCAGCTCCCGGGGCTACGGGGCTGAAGCTTTCTTT
CASSSRGYGAEAFF
>few|TRBV9|TRBJ1-4|.
TGTGCCAGCAGCGTAGACCCAGGGACAACTAATGAAAAACTGTTTTTT
CASSVDPGTTNEKLFF
>.|TRBV7-9|TRBJ1-5|.
TGTGCCAGCAGCCCCCCCGACTGGGCTCAGCCCCAGCATTTT
CASSPPDWAQPQHF
>.|TRBV3-1|TRBJ2-1|.
TGTGCCAGCAGCCAACAGGGCCTTTCGGATGAGCAGTTCTTC
CASSQQGLSDEQFF
>few|TRBV4-3|TRBJ2-1|TRBD1
TGCGCCAGCAGCCAAGGGGACAGGTCCTACAATGAGCAGTTCTTC
CASSQGDRSYNEQFF
>.|TRBV19|TRBJ1-3|.
TGTGCCAGTAGTGATGGACTGACTGGAAACACCATATATTTT
CASSDGLTGNTIYF
>many|TRBV20-1|TRBJ2-2|TRBD1
TGCAGTGCTAGGATATCAGGGGGCACCGGGGAGCTGTTTTTT
CSARISGGTGELFF
>.|TRBV5-1|TRBJ2-1|TRBD1
TGCGCCAGCAGCTTGCCCGGGACAGGGGTGAACAGCGGGAGTCCCCATCAGCAGTTCTTC
CASSLPGTGVNSGSPHQQFF
>many|TRBV10-3|TRBJ1-1|.
TGTGCCATCACCGGGGGTCAGGGGAGGACTGAAGCTTTCTTT
CAITGGQGRTEAFF
>many|TRBV28|TRBJ2-7|.
TGTGCCAGCAGCTCGGACGGCCCCCCCTACGAGCAGTACTTC
CASSSDGPPYEQYF
>many|TRBV28|TRBJ2-7|TRBD1
TGTGCCAGCAGCCTGGGACAGGGGTTTTCCTACGAGCAGTACTTC
CASSLGQGFSYEQYF
>many|TRBV5-6|TRBJ2-7|TRBD2
TGTGCCAGCAGCTCTGTCGGGACTAGGAACGAGCAGTACTTC
CASSSVGTRNEQYF
>once|TRBV4-2|TRBJ2-7|.
TGTGCCAGCAGCCCGAACGAAGGTGGGGAGCACTACTTC
CASSPNEGGEHYF
>few|TRBV20-1|TRBJ2-6|TRBD1
TGCAGTGCTACCGGACAGGTGACCTCTGGGGCCAACGTCCTGACTTTC
CSATGQVTSGANVLTF
>few|TRBV15|TRBJ2-7|.
TGTGCCACCAGCCTCAGGGGACCCTCCTACGAGCAGTACTTC
CATSLRGPSYEQYF
>many|TRBV10-3|TRBJ2-5|.
TGTGCCATCAGTGAGGGGACCTCCGGCCGGTACTTC
CAISEGTSGRYF
>many|TRBV7-9|TRBJ2-1|.
TGTGCCAGCAGCTTAGAGGACTTCGACAATGAGCAGTTCTTC
CASSLEDFDNEQFF
>.|TRBV20-1|TRBJ1-6|.
TGCAGTGCTAGAGGAGACAACCCCAGCTCCTATAATTCACCCCTCCACTTT
CSARGDNPSSYNSPLHF
>.|TRBV7-2|TRBJ2-5|TRBD2
TGTGCCAGCAGGTCTGGGACTAGCGGGAGTGGAGAGACCCAGTACTTC
CASRSGTSGSGETQYF
>many|TRBV7-9|TRBJ2-1|.
TGTGCCAGCAGTAGGATGAGCTCCTACAATGAGCAGTTCTTC
CASSRMSSYNEQFF
>.|TRBV6-2/TRBV6-3|TRBJ2-3|.
TGTGCCAGCAGCCAAATTAGCGGCCTGGCGCAGTATTTT
CASSQISGLAQYF
>many|TRBV7-2|TRBJ2-1|TRBD1
TGTGCCAGCAGCCCCCCGACAGGGCCATACAATGAGCAGTTCTTC
CASSPPTGPYNEQFF
>many|TRBV28|TRBJ2-7|TRBD1
TGTGCCACCAGGACAGGGGGCTCCTACGAGCAGTACTTC
CATRTGGSYEQYF
>many|TRBV28|TRBJ1-2|TRBD1
TGTGCCAGCAGTTCGGGACAGGAGATCAACTATGGCTACACCTTC
CASSSGQEINYGYTF
>few|TRBV5-4|TRBJ2-7|TRBD2
TGTGCCAGCAGTCTTACTAGCGCCCACGAGCAGTACTTC
CASSLTSAHEQYF
>many|TRBV27|TRBJ2-1|.
TGTGCCAGCAGCATCGGGCTAGCTGTCTACAATGAGCAGTTCTTC
CASSIGLAVYNEQFF
>few|TRBV18|TRBJ2-5|.
TGTGCCAGCTCACCTGAGATAGTCCAGTACTTC
CASSPEIVQYF
>once|TRBV5-1|TRBJ2-2|.
TGCGCCAGCAGCCGGCCAAGCGAGGGAGGTTTCGGGGAGCTGTTTTTT
CASSRPSEGGFGELFF
>few|TRBV18|TRBJ2-7|.
TGTGCCAGCTCACCACCTAGTATTGGCAACTTGGTTGACGAGCAGTACTTC
CASSPPSIGNLVDEQYF
>many|TRBV7-2|TRBJ2-7|TRBD1
TGTGCCAGCAGCTCCCGGGACAGGTTTTACGAGCAGTACTTC
CASSSRDRFYEQYF
>.|TRBV28|TRBJ2-2|.
TGTGCCAGCAGTTTTTTTGGATCCGGGGAGCTGTTTTTT
CASSFFGSGELFF
>many|TRBV5-6|TRBJ2-5|TRBD1
TGTGCCAGCAGCGGACGAGGGGAGACAGGGGTCAACCAAGAGACCCAGTACTTC
CASSGRGETGVNQETQYF
>many|TRBV12-3/TRBV12-4|TRBJ1-1|.
TGTGCCAGCAGTTTAGTTACAGGGTCTGAAGCTTTCTTT
CASSLVTGSEAFF
>many|TRBV6-1|TRBJ2-5|TRBD2
TGTGCCAGCAGTGAAGGCAAGTTAGCGGGAGCTTTCCAAGAGACCCAGTACTTC
CASSEGKLAGAFQETQYF
>many|TRBV7-8|TRBJ2-3|TRBD2
TGTGCCAGCAGTCTCAGGACTAGCAGAAACACAGATACGCAGTATTTT
CASSLRTSRNTDTQYF
>many|TRBV20-1|TRBJ2-1|TRBD2
TGCAGTGGCCTACTAGCGGGAGGCAATGAGCAGTTCTTC
CSGLLAGGNEQFF
>.|TRBV3-1|TRBJ1-6|.
TGTGCCAGCAGCCAAGGCTCCACGATGATCCACTTT
CASSQGSTMIHF